These 2 T cell receptor beta chains originate from one sample sequenced in a study of blood T cells in healthy people across ages. Primers used in a second PCR of about 7 to 12 cycles were a sample-barcoded 5' primer and a J-beta primer mix. In TCRdb, the 5' RACE reads were re-called with MiXCR into one record per CDR3 protein. There are roughly 800,000 distinct CDR3 sequences in the sample; approximately 25% occur only once, and roughly a tenth lies in the top ten. These data were also filed under a second study, of T cells of mothers and their children.

Sequenced material: blood. These receptors all come from a boy between 10 and 17 years old in good health.

J is TRBJ2-5 and V is TRBV6-1, with a tentative D call TRBD2 (5 bases). TRBJ2-7 matches the DNA end more closely, so the J call is doubtful. This CDR3 has 14 residues. Germline CDR1 is MNHNS and CDR2 is SASEGT. CDR3 bases: TGTGCCAGCAGGGGAGAGCGGAAACCCTACGAGCAGTACTTC. Translation: CASRGERKPYEQYF.

CDR3 sequence reads: CSVNRQTANYGYTF. The CDR3 DNA follows: TGCAGCGTAAACAGACAAACAGCTAACTATGGCTACACCTTC. The chain is built from TRBV29-1 and TRBJ1-2; no clear D gene. CDR1 and CDR2 from the germline V gene are SQVTM and ANQGSEA. Trimming pared 6 bases from V and 0 bases from J, leaving 14 bases between. This CDR3 has 14 residues.